This T cell receptor (beta chain) comes out of a study of cytomegalovirus exposure and HLA in healthy donors. Study overall: The same platform as the approximately 660 first-cohort repertoires was used for the 100 to 150 validation repertoires, a later analysis reported.

Some clones are missing from TCRdb's copy, which holds only in-frame ones; the method was immunoSEQ multiplex PCR. The data contain 150,000 to 200,000 clones, approximately 86% of them singletons. Comments on this clone: The antigen remains undetermined.

Study findings and constraints: Altogether, 150 or so TCR beta chains were recorded as cytomegalovirus-associated. First-cohort TCR clusters were later found to tend to co-occur in the approximately 110 validation repertoires. Cytomegalovirus status, reportedly, was diagnosed with high specificity and sensitivity by the classifier.

The specimen sequenced was PBMCs. This receptor was obtained from a woman in her late teens or twenties in good health and CMV-seronegative.

CDR3 in DNA: TGTGCCAGCAGTTTATCGATCGGGGGGCTGGCGGGGAACACTGAAGCTTTCTTT. Translation gives CASSLSIGGLAGNTEAFF. The J gene is TRBJ1-1, the V gene TRBV27; TRBD1 is a possible D gene (6 bases). Germline CDR1 is MNHEY and CDR2 is SMNVEV (reference sequence). The CDR3 is 18 residues long. Trimming cost V 0 bases and J 1 base, with 18 bases left between them.